The source of this T cell receptor beta chain is a study of response to subunit inactivated influenza vaccine. This CDR3 region has 15 residues. Germline V gene sequence: CDR1 KGHSH, CDR2 LQKENI. On this clonotype: Its antigen remains unidentified. One end of the junction does not line up with germline, which may come from a read error.

From the RT-PCR reads, TCRdb called clonotypes with MiXCR, one entry per CDR3 protein. The sample lists approximately 290,000 distinct CDR3 sequences, about 20% occurring once. Study conclusions and caveats: Each seasonal influenza vaccination, the authors suggested, recruits few new T cells.

This sequence was found in a man aged 45 to 70 who received an inactivated influenza vaccine. Source: PBMCs from blood, taken about 20 months after vaccination. The chain combines TRBV18 with TRBJ1-1, with 7 bases fitting TRBD1. This chain's CDR3 is CASSKTSGQNTEALF. For the CDR3, the DNA is TGTGCCAGCTCCAAAACTTCGGGACAGAACACTGAAGCTTTATTT.